This section outlines one T cell receptor (beta chain) sequence together with its context. Profiled with immunoSEQ multiplex PCR; TCRdb holds only in-frame clones, not every one. The data contain 450,000 to 500,000 clones, about 82% of them singletons. This specimen comes from a study of shared clonotypes between healthy human individuals. The CDR3 runs 16 residues. Between the trimmed V and J ends, which lost 4 bases and 4 bases, there was a span of 19 bases. Germline V gene sequence: CDR1 GTSNPN, CDR2 SVGIG (reference sequence). Nashville, Tennessee was home to all donors, each a Caucasian adult. Unsorted samples relied on some 90 million PBMCs, which served as the source of genomic DNA.

This receptor was taken from a woman in her 40s in good health. Some clones in this sample may be carry-over from other donors' samples. The sequenced sample consisted of PBMCs. The chain is built from TRBV30 and TRBJ1-4; D is undetermined. The CDR3 is CAWIPQTDRDNEKLFF. The CDR3 region has the DNA TGTGCCTGGATCCCCCAAACGGACCGAGATAATGAAAAACTGTTTTTT. Combining the CDR3 with reference TRBV30 and TRBJ1-4 gives the whole variable domain SQTIHQWPATLVQPVGSPLSLECTVEGTSNPNLYWYRQAAGRGLQLLFYSVGIGQISSEVPQNLSASRPQDRQFILSSKKLLLSDSGFYLCAWIPQTDRDNEKLFFGSGTQLSVL.